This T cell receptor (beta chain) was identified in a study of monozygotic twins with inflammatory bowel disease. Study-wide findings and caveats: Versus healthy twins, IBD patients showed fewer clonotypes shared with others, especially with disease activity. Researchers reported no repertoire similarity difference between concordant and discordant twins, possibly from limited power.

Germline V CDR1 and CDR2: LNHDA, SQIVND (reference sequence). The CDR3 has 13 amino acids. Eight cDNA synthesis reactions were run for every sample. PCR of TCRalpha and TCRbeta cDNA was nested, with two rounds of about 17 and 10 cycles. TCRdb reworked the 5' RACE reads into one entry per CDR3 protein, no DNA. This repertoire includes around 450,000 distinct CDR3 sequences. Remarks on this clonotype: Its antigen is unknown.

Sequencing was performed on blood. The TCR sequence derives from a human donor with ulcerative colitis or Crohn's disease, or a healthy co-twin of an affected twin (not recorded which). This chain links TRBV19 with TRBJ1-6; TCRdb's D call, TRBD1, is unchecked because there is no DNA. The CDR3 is CASKQGSSRSLHF.